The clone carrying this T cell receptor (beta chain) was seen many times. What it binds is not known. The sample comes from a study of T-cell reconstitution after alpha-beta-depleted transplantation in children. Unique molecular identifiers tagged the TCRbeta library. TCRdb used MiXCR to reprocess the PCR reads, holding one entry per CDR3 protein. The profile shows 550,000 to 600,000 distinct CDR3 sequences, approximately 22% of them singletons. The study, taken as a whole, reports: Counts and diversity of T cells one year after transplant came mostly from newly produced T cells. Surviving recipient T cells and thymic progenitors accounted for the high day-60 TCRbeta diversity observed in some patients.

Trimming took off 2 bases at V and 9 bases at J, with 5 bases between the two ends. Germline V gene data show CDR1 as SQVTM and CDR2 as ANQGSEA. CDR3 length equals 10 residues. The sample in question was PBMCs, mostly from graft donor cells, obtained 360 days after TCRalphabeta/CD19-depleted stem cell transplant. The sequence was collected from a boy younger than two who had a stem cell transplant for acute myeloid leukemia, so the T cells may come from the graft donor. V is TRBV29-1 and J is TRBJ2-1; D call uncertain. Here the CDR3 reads CSVETGEQFF. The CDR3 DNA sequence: TGCAGCGTTGAAACGGGTGAGCAGTTCTTC.